Below, one T cell receptor beta chain is given with its context. What it binds is not known. For every donor, a draw yielded ten milliliters of peripheral blood. For the second PCR, which ran for 7 to 11 cycles, a sample-barcoded 5' primer and a J-beta primer mix were used. Researchers report that a template-switch adaptor with 12 random nucleotides tagged each cDNA molecule. A single record per CDR3 protein comes from TCRdb applying MiXCR to the 5' RACE reads. Found here are about 730,000 distinct CDR3 sequences, approximately 43% of them singletons; the top ten hold 20% to 25%. This sample was taken from a study of blood T cells in healthy people across ages. Study-level findings and limits: More naive CD4+ cells and higher diversity were found in long-lived than in aged donors.

J lost 4 bases, V lost 0 bases, and 12 bases had no gene match. Germline CDR1 reads DFQATT; CDR2 reads SNEGSKA (reference sequence). The CDR3 is 17 residues long. The sequence derives from a woman aged 60 to 75 in good health. The specimen was blood. V is TRBV20-1 and J is TRBJ2-7; 10 nucleotides agree with TRBD2. The CDR3 sequence is CSARDGASGGQPYEQYF. The CDR3 DNA is TGCAGTGCTAGAGATGGTGCTAGCGGGGGTCAACCGTACGAGCAGTACTTC.